Listed below are T cell receptor beta chains from one sample, sequenced in a study of blood T cell repertoires in COVID-19. Assay used: immunoSEQ multiplex PCR; TCRdb lists only in-frame clones, some missing. The sample carries just over 200,000 clones, about nine tenths recorded once. The sample taken for sequencing was peripheral blood. The receptors shown here come from a man at least 80 years old with acute or convalescent COVID-19. CDR3s include the opening cysteine and the closing phenylalanine or tryptophan.

TRBJ2-3,TRBV30,CAWNRDRATDTQYF
TRBJ1-1,TRBV5-6,CASSFRDTEAFF
TRBJ2-2,TRBV7-7,CASGGLAGVSGELFF
TRBJ2-7,TRBV5-1,CASSLGRTSFDEQYF
TRBJ1-1,TRBV6-2/TRBV6-3,CASSYSSQGAQNTEAFF
TRBJ2-1,TRBV28,CASSQTGPGEQFF
TRBJ1-4,TRBV19,CASRRQGATNEKLFF
TRBJ1-6,TRBV5-4,CASSSGETNSPLHF
TRBJ2-1,TRBV6-5,CASSYVGLAGVYEFF
TRBJ2-3,TRBV7-2,CASSVSEGIRRQYF
TRBJ2-3,TRBV7-2,CASSLVASGTDTQYF
TRBJ1-2,TRBV5-1,CASSLTVGYGYTF
TRBJ1-6,TRBV14,CASSQDTYNSPLHF
TRBJ2-7,TRBV4-2,CASSQRVAGGSYEQYF
TRBJ1-3,TRBV7-2,CASSLDRAGGNTIYF
TRBJ2-3,TRBV7-6,CASSAVISGSIVDTQYF
TRBJ2-2,TRBV7-3,CASSSSIDATLNTGELFF
TRBJ2-4,TRBV6-4,CASSGQGGDIQYF
TRBJ1-2,TRBV5-1,CASSLGTGEGYTF
TRBJ2-3,TRBV14,CASSLYRTSGSTDTQYF
TRBJ1-4,TRBV19,CASPFGSVEEKLFF
TRBJ2-1,TRBV29-1,CSVDRGYNEQFF
TRBJ2-1,TRBV9,CASSAGTSGTAYNEQFF
TRBJ2-1,TRBV5-1,CASSARQASSYNEQFF
TRBJ2-1,TRBV3-1/TRBV3-2,CASSQEYLGLASLFF
TRBJ2-3,TRBV5-1,CASSPGQGGVTDTQYF
TRBJ2-1,TRBV7-2,CASSAKAGVLGEQFF
TRBJ1-3,TRBV6-5,CASSYQQGNTIYF
TRBJ1-5,TRBV18,CASSPPNSPNQPQHF
TRBJ1-6,TRBV6-5,CASRNQFSLHF
TRBJ2-1,TRBV15,CATSRGVAGGGGEQFF
TRBJ1-2,TRBV7-8,CASSLSGYGYTF
TRBJ2-1,TRBV19,CASSKQESSYNEQFF
TRBJ2-1,TRBV10-3,CAISSTIIGRAGNEQFF
TRBJ1-5,TRBV5-1,CASSSGGGQPQHF
TRBJ2-1,TRBV6-6,CASSAGQGAYNEQFF
TRBJ2-7,TRBV6-4,CASSAEAAYEQYF
TRBJ1-4,TRBV19,CASSRGQLTTNEKLFF
TRBJ1-5,TRBV10-3,CAIRPTGDNQPQHF
TRBJ1-2,TRBV4-2,CASSRQGFPNYGYTF
TRBJ1-1,TRBV5-4,CASSLDRAATEAFF
TRBJ2-3,TRBV6-5,CASSYSGVGPDTQYF
TRBJ2-2,TRBV6-4,CASSVRGNTGELFF
TRBJ2-1,TRBV18,CASSRADRRNEQFF
TRBJ1-6,TRBV19,CASSRLRGASPLHF